This T cell receptor beta chain was captured in a study of Ad26.COV2.S vaccination and SARS-CoV-2 variants. Findings and limits, study-wide: Total T cell responses, in the TCR breadth and depth analyses, may have been underestimated. Responses of spike-specific T cells (both CD8+ and CD4+) reportedly showed substantial breadth after vaccination.

The CDR3 loop spans 13 amino acids. Germline CDR1 LNHNV, CDR2 YYDKDF (reference sequence). V dropped 5 bases and J dropped 6 bases, with 12 bases sitting between them. Documented treatment: some 19 received Ad26.COV2.S at low or high dose, single or two shots; 5 received placebo; per-sample allocation not given. Sampling occurred on day 63 after the first vaccine or placebo injection. It was an adult aged 18-55 years in Boston who was the donor. Sequenced by immunoSEQ multiplex PCR; TCRdb stores in-frame clones only, minus some. The sample lists about 680,000 clones, approximately 88% occurring once. About this clone: The antigen is unknown.

The starting material was peripheral blood, obtained in a trial of Ad26.COV2.S vaccine versus placebo. This TCR derives from a person between 18 and 65 years old who received the Ad26.COV2.S COVID-19 vaccine or a placebo. This sequence joins TRBV15 and TRBJ2-3, with D possibly TRBD2 on 6 matching bases. The CDR3 DNA reads TGTGCCACCAGCTTTGGGAGCGGGGATACGCAGTATTTT. Translation: CATSFGSGDTQYF.